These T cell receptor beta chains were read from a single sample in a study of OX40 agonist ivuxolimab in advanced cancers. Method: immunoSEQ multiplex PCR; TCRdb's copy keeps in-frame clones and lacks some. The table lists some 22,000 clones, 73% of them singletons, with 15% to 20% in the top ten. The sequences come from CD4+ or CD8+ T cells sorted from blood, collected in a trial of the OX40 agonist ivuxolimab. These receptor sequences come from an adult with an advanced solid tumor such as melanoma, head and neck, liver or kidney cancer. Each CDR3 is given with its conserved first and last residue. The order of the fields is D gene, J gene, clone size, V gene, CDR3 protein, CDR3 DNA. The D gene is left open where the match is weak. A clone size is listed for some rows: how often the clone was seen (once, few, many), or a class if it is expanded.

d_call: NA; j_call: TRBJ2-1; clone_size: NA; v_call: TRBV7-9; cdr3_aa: CASSIYRYNEQFF; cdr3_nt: TGTGCCAGCAGCATTTACAGGTACAATGAGCAGTTCTTC
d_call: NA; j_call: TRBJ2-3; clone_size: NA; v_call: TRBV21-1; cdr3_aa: CASSLGTSGRTDTQYF; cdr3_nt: TGTGCCAGCAGCCTAGGGACTAGCGGCCGCACAGATACGCAGTATTTT
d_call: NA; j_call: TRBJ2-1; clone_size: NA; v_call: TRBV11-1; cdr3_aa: CASSDRYNEQFF; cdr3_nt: TGTGCCAGCTCTGACAGATACAATGAGCAGTTCTTC
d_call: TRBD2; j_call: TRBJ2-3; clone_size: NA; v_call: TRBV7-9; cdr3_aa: CASRIASGVQYF; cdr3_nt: TGTGCCAGCAGAATCGCTAGCGGGGTGCAGTATTTT
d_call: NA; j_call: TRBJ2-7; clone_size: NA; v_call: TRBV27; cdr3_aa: CASSFVGQGSYYEQYF; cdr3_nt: TGTGCCAGCAGTTTTGTAGGCCAGGGGTCTTACTACGAGCAGTACTTC
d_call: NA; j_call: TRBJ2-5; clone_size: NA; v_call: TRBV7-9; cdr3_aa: CASSPTARLEQETQYF; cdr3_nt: TGTGCCAGCAGCCCTACCGCTAGACTGGAACAAGAGACCCAGTACTTC
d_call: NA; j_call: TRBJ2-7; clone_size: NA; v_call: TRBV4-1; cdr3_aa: CASSPGRGSSYEQYF; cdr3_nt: TGCGCCAGCAGCCCAGGACGGGGGAGCTCCTACGAGCAGTACTTC
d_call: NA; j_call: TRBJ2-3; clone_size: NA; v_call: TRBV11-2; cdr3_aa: CASSGGTAGGTDTQYF; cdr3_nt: TGTGCCAGCAGCGGGGGGACAGCCGGGGGCACAGATACGCAGTATTTT
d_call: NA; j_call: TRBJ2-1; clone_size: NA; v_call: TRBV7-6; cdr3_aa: CASSLEQGSIPYNEQFF; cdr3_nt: TGTGCCAGCAGCTTAGAACAGGGATCGATCCCTTACAATGAGCAGTTCTTC
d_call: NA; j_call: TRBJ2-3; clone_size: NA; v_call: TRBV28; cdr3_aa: CASSRDKRVLEYTQYF; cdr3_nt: TGTGCCAGCAGTCGGGACAAGAGAGTACTAGAATATACGCAGTATTTT
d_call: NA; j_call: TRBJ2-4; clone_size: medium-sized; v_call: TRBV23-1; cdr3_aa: CASSRPGVAKNIQYF; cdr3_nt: TGCGCCAGCAGTCGGCCAGGGGTAGCCAAAAACATTCAGTACTTC
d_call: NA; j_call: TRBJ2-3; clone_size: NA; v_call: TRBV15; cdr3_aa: CATSRAPGGGSTDTQYF; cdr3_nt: TGTGCCACCAGCAGAGCTCCGGGGGGCGGGAGCACAGATACGCAGTATTTT
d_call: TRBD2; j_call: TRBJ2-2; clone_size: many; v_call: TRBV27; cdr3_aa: CASSGRLAGNTGELFF; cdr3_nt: TGTGCCAGCAGTGGAAGACTAGCGGGGAACACCGGGGAGCTGTTTTTT
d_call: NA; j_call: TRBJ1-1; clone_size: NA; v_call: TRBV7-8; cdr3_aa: CASSLEPRNTEAFF; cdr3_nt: TGTGCCAGCAGCTTAGAACCGAGGAACACTGAAGCTTTCTTT
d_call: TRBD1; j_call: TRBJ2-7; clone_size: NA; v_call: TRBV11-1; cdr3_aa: CASSLAMGTGTYEQYF; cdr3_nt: TGTGCCAGCAGCCTCGCGATGGGGACAGGGACCTACGAGCAGTACTTC
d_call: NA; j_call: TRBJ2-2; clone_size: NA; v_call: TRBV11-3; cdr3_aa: CASSSRDRHTGELFF; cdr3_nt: TGTGCCAGCAGCTCCCGAGACAGGCACACCGGGGAGCTGTTTTTT
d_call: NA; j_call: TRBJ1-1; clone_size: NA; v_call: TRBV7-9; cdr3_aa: CASSLAPGDEAFF; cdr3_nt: TGTGCCAGCAGCTTAGCGCCCGGAGATGAAGCTTTCTTT
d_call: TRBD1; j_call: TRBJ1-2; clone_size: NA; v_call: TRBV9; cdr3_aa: CASSDAGTAYGYTF; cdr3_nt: TGTGCCAGCAGCGACGCCGGGACAGCCTATGGCTACACCTTC
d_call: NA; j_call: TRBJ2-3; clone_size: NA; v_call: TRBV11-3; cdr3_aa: CASSLGSGATQYF; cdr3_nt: TGTGCCAGCAGCTTAGGTTCCGGGGCTACGCAGTATTTT
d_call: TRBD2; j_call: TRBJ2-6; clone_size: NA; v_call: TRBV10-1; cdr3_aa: CASLRVSGGRSGANVLTF; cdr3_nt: TGCGCCAGCTTGAGGGTGAGCGGGGGACGCTCTGGGGCCAACGTCCTGACTTTC
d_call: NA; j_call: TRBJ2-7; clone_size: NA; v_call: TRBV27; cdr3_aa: CASSLYGDEQYF; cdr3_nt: TGTGCCAGCAGTTTATACGGGGACGAGCAGTACTTC
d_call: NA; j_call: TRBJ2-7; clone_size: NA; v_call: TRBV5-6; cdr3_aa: CASSLRSRDYEQYF; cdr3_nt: TGTGCCAGCAGCTTGCGCAGTCGAGATTACGAGCAGTACTTC
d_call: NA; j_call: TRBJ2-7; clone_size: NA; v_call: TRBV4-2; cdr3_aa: CASSQDGTRTVYEQYF; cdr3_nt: TGTGCCAGCAGCCAAGATGGCACACGAACGGTCTACGAGCAGTACTTC
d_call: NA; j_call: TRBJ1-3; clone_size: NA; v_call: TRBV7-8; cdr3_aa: CASSLARGRDTIYF; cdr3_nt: TGTGCCAGCAGCTTAGCTAGGGGGAGGGACACCATATATTTT
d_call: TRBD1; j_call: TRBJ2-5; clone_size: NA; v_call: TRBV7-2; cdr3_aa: CASSHRRWGQGFSQTQYF; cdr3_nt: TGTGCCAGCAGCCACCGCCGGTGGGGACAGGGTTTTTCGCAGACCCAGTACTTC
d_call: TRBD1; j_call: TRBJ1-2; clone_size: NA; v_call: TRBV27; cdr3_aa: CASSLFSRATGVGYTF; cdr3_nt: TGTGCCAGCAGTTTATTCTCTCGAGCGACAGGGGTTGGCTACACCTTC
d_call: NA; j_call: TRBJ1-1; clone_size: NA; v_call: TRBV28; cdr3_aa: CASSLIKNTEAFF; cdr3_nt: TGTGCCAGCAGTTTAATAAAGAACACTGAAGCTTTCTTT
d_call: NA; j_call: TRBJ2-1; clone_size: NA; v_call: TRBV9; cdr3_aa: CASVSLGLLGYNEQFF; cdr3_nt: TGTGCCAGCGTGAGTCTGGGCCTCCTAGGTTACAATGAGCAGTTCTTC
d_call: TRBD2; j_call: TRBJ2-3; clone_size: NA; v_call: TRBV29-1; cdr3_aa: CSVETSGGADPYGTQYF; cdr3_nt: TGCAGCGTTGAGACTAGCGGGGGGGCCGATCCCTACGGTACGCAGTATTTT
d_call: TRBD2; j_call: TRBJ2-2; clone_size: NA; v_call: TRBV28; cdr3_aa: CASSFLAGRAGELFF; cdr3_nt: TGTGCCAGCAGTTTTCTAGCGGGGAGGGCCGGGGAGCTGTTTTTT
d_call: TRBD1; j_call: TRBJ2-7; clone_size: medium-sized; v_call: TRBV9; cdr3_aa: CASSARDSSYEQYF; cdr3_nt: TGTGCCAGCAGCGCTCGGGACAGCTCCTACGAGCAGTACTTC
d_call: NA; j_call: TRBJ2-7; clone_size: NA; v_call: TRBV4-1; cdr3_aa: CASSPEGNEQYF; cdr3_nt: TGCGCCAGCAGCCCGGAGGGGAACGAGCAGTACTTC